Below, 14 T cell receptor beta chains from the same sample are listed, as sequenced in a study of memory CD4+ T cells and cytomegalovirus serostatus. The sort gate was single viable CD3+CD4+CD8-CD45RO+ cells for memory CD4+ T cells. Only in-frame clones appear in the TCRdb table, and some are missing; sequencing was by immunoSEQ multiplex PCR. The sample carries 50,000 or so clones, more than 70% recorded once. Sequences were obtained from memory CD4+ T cells from blood. These receptors were obtained from an adult in good health and CMV-seropositive.

The rearrangement links TRBV11-2 to TRBJ2-1; D remains ambiguous. Trimming removed 5 bases at V and 6 bases at J, with 5 bases between. Per the germline V gene, CDR1 is SGHAT and CDR2 is FQNNGV. The CDR3 loop spans 11 amino acids. CDR3 nucleotides: TGTGCCAGCAGCCAAACCAATGAGCAGTTCTTC. Residues: CASSQTNEQFF.

This chain links TRBV7-2 with TRBJ1-4, with no clear D. CDR3 length: 13 amino acids. Trimming left V 5 bases short and J 7 bases short, with 11 bases between. Germline V gene sequence: CDR1 SGHTA, CDR2 FQGNSA. The CDR3, as DNA: TGTGCCAGCAGCCCCCAGGCCGGTGAAAAACTGTTTTTT. It specifies CASSPQAGEKLFF.

This chain connects TRBV18 to TRBJ1-4, with D possibly TRBD1 on 6 matching bases. V was clipped by 6 bases and J by 8 bases, with 16 bases between them. The germline V gene has CDR1 KGHSH and CDR2 LQKENI. The CDR3 is 14 residues long. The CDR3 loop is CASSPLTGSEKLFF. The CDR3 DNA sequence: TGTGCCAGCTCTCCGCTCACAGGGAGCGAAAAACTGTTTTTT.

V gene TRBV5-1 combines with J gene TRBJ1-1, with a tentative D call TRBD1 (6 bases). Between the trimmed V and J ends, which lost 4 bases and 0 bases, there was a span of 19 bases. Per germline, CDR1 SGHRS and CDR2 YFSETQ. This CDR3 is 17 amino acids long. As DNA, the CDR3 is TGCGCCAGCAGCCCCGGGACAATCTCCGCATTGAACACTGAAGCTTTCTTT. This translates into CASSPGTISALNTEAFF.

V usage is TRBV4-3 and J usage is TRBJ2-3; 9 positions agree with TRBD2. The J segment lost 4 bases and the V segment lost 3 bases, leaving 8 bases of the junction unmatched. CDR1 is LGHNA and CDR2 is YSLEER in the germline V gene. The CDR3 extends over 16 amino acids. The CDR3 protein is CASSQGLALSSDTQYF. DNA of the CDR3: TGCGCCAGCAGCCAGGGACTAGCCCTGTCCTCAGATACGCAGTATTTT.

V usage is TRBV19 and J usage is TRBJ1-2; the match to TRBD1 covers 7 bases. The CDR3 sequence is 14 residues long. CDR1 is LNHDA, CDR2 SQIVND, per germline (reference sequence). The trim removed 5 bases at V and 4 bases at J, leaving 7 bases unmatched. In DNA, the CDR3 is TGTGCCAGTAGTCAGGGGGGCAGACTCTATGGCTACACCTTC. It translates to CASSQGGRLYGYTF.

The V call is TRBV15, the J call TRBJ2-5, with TRBD2 matching over 7 bases. The V gene end was trimmed by 3 bases and the J gene end by 7 bases; junction bases not matched to a gene: 8. The V gene's germline CDR1 is LNHNV and CDR2 YYDKDF (reference sequence). This CDR3 is 14 amino acids long. The CDR3 protein is CATSSAPPGGTQYF. The CDR3 DNA reads as TGTGCCACCAGCAGCGCCCCCCCGGGGGGGACCCAGTACTTC.

This clone appeared a single time. V is TRBV5-6 and J is TRBJ1-5; the D gene is possibly TRBD1 (5 bases). Trimming removed 0 bases from V and 6 bases from J, with 7 bases in between. The germline CDR1 and CDR2 sequences are SGHDT and YYEEEE. CDR3 length: 13 residues. The CDR3, as DNA: TGTGCCAGCAGCTTGGTAGGGGTTCAGCCCCAGCATTTT. Translated, it gives CASSLVGVQPQHF.

CDR3 region: CASTPYSGGRTGELFF. DNA of the CDR3: TGTGCCAGTACTCCATACAGCGGGGGTCGCACCGGGGAGCTGTTTTTT. The chain couples TRBV19 to TRBJ2-2, with TRBD2 identical over 8 bases. With 7 bases clipped from V and 4 bases from J, the junction kept 11 bases outside the gene matches. This CDR3 comprises 16 residues. CDR1 is LNHDA and CDR2 is SQIVND in the germline V gene (reference sequence).

The chain employs TRBV6-4 and TRBJ2-1; TRBD2 matches at 11 bases. Germline lookup yields CDR1 MRHNA and CDR2 SNTAGT. This CDR3 spans 17 amino acids. With V trimmed by 0 bases and J by 5 bases, 6 bases remained unmatched. This CDR3 is CASSDSAGTSGHNEQFF. CDR3 coding DNA: TGTGCCAGCAGTGACTCAGCCGGGACTAGCGGACACAATGAGCAGTTCTTC.

Written as DNA, the CDR3 is TGTGCCAGCAGCAATCTCTTTAGGGGCCACTACACCTTC. Protein: CASSNLFRGHYTF. V is TRBV7-2 and J is TRBJ1-2, with D possibly TRBD1 on 5 matching bases. Germline-derived CDR1 and CDR2 are SGHTA and FQGNSA. Between the trimmed V and J ends, which lost 5 bases and 10 bases, there was a span of 17 bases. This CDR3 is built from 13 residues. Looking up the rest from reference TRBV7-2 and TRBJ1-2 gives the full variable domain: GAGVSQSPSNKVTEKGKDVELRCDPISGHTALYWYRQSLGQGLEFLIYFQGNSAPDKSGLPSDRFSAERTGGSVSTLTIQRTQQEDSAVYLCASSNLFRGHYTFGSGTRLTVV.

The sample holds a few counts of this clone. The chain joins TRBV7-2 to TRBJ1-1; weak D call: TRBD1 (6 bases). CDR1 and CDR2 from the germline V gene are SGHTA and FQGNSA. V was pared by 3 bases and J by 2 bases, with 13 bases between. The CDR3 covers 15 residues. CDR3 in amino acids: CASSFRGGVNTEAFF. In nucleotides, the CDR3 is TGTGCCAGCAGCTTCCGAGGGGGAGTAAACACTGAAGCTTTCTTT.

This sequence joins TRBV7-9 and TRBJ2-1; maybe TRBD1 (6 bases). There are 15 residues in the CDR3. Between the trimmed V and J ends, which lost 0 bases and 4 bases, there was a span of 10 bases. Germline V lookup: CDR1 SEHNR, CDR2 FQNEAQ (reference sequence). CDR3 amino acids: CASSLARGPYNEQFF. CDR3 nucleotides: TGTGCCAGCAGCTTAGCCAGGGGTCCTTACAATGAGCAGTTCTTC. The full variable domain, completed using reference TRBV7-9 and TRBJ2-1, is DTGVSQNPRHKITKRGQNVTFRCDPISEHNRLYWYRQTLGQGPEFLTYFQNEAQLEKSRLLSDRFSAERPKGSFSTLEIQRTEQGDSAMYLCASSLARGPYNEQFFGPGTRLTVL.

CDR3 sequence: CASSQGGRGRTEQYF. For the CDR3, the DNA is TGTGCCAGCAGCCAAGGGGGCAGGGGGCGCACCGAGCAGTACTTC. This rearrangement joins TRBV4-2 to TRBJ2-7, with TRBD1 identical over 8 bases. Germline trimming cut 1 base from V and 6 bases from J; bases unmatched to any gene: 8. The germline V gene encodes CDR1 LGHNA and CDR2 YNFKEQ. The CDR3 has 15 amino acids.